This passage covers 14 T cell receptor beta chains from one sample sequenced in a study of spatial heterogeneity in lung cancer. Via MiXCR, TCRdb re-called the 5' RACE reads, giving one row per CDR3 protein. The data hold 7,500 to 8,000 distinct CDR3 sequences, with 8.6% observed a single time. The time point was: sample taken at primary tumor resection. Material for sequencing was whole RNA from tumor, nontumor lung or frozen PBMC, left unsorted. The sequencing used PBMCs, collected at surgery. These receptors were obtained from a male donor with early-stage non-small cell lung cancer.

This clonotype showed up many times. This beta chain was picked up by a library intended for alpha chains and is off target, so its count carries little meaning. The rearrangement links TRBV15 to TRBJ2-1; D is ambiguous. The germline gives CDR1 LNHNV, CDR2 YYDKDF (reference sequence). Trimming stripped 0 bases from V and 7 bases from J, with 13 bases between. The CDR3 contains 15 residues. This CDR3 is CATSRDTFTGNEQFF. The CDR3 DNA follows: TGTGCCACCAGCAGAGACACGTTTACTGGGAATGAGCAGTTCTTC. Combining the CDR3 with reference TRBV15 and TRBJ2-1 gives the whole variable domain DAMVIQNPRYQVTQFGKPVTLSCSQTLNHNVMYWYQQKSSQAPKLLFHYYDKDFNNEADTPDNFQSRRPNTSFCFLDIRSPGLGDTAMYLCATSRDTFTGNEQFFGPGTRLTVL.

Many counts were recorded for this clonotype. Because this beta chain is a stray read in a library intended to capture alpha chains, its abundance should not be given much weight. The V call is TRBV6-5, the J call TRBJ2-2; D call uncertain. The germline CDR1 and CDR2 sequences are MNHEY and SVGAGI. The CDR3 consists of 13 residues. Trimming shortened V by 7 bases and J by 8 bases, and 14 bases separated the two germline ends. Written as DNA, the CDR3 is TGTGCCAGCACCCCCGTAGGGCCAGGGGAGCTGTTTTTT. Its translation: CASTPVGPGELFF.

This clonotype counts as large. This beta chain is an unintended read in a library built for alpha chains; its size means little. This chain joins TRBV4-3 and TRBJ2-7; maybe TRBD1 (5 bases). Germline CDR1 LGHNA, CDR2 YSLEER. The CDR3 sequence is 14 residues long. The V end lost 2 bases, the J end lost 5 bases, and 13 bases lay between the germline ends. CDR3 protein: CASSQMGRVDEQYF. In nucleotides, the CDR3 is TGCGCCAGCAGCCAAATGGGCAGGGTGGACGAGCAGTACTTC.

The table lists this clonotype with many counts. This beta chain is an off-target read within a library intended for alpha chains, so its frequency means little. This chain uses TRBV7-9 with TRBJ2-7, with 7 bases aligning to TRBD2. The CDR3 length is 14 residues. CDR1 and CDR2 (germline): SEHNR, FQNEAQ (reference sequence). V trimming: 4 bases; J trimming: 3 bases; junction bases outside the gene matches: 6. The CDR3 protein is CASSWSSGYYEQYF. DNA for the CDR3: TGTGCCAGCAGCTGGTCTAGCGGTTACTACGAGCAGTACTTC.

By sample share, this clonotype is medium-sized. The library was designed around alpha chains, so this beta chain is a stray read whose abundance carries little weight. The V and J genes are TRBV29-1 and TRBJ2-7; 7 nucleotides line up with TRBD2. With V trimmed by 4 bases and J by 8 bases, 11 bases remained unmatched. From germline, CDR1 is SQVTM and CDR2 ANQGSEA. CDR3 size: 13 residues. This chain's CDR3 is CSVVEGTKNKQYF. The CDR3 region has the DNA TGCAGCGTTGTAGAGGGGACTAAAAACAAGCAGTACTTC.

This clonotype has ten or more counts. Because this beta chain is a stray read in a library intended to capture alpha chains, its abundance should not be given much weight. This chain joins TRBV7-8 and TRBJ2-1; the match to TRBD2 covers 9 bases. The CDR3 loop spans 15 amino acids. J was trimmed by 5 bases and V by 1 base; bases with no gene match: 3. Germline CDR1 SGHVS, CDR2 FQNEAQ. CDR3 sequence: CASSLDSSGNNEQFF. CDR3 coding DNA: TGTGCCAGCAGCTTAGATTCTAGCGGGAACAATGAGCAGTTCTTC.

The sample holds many counts of this clonotype. The size of this beta chain means little, since it is a stray read in a library made for alpha chains. The chain couples TRBV19 to TRBJ2-5, with TRBD2 matching 11 bases. The J segment lost 3 bases and the V segment lost 5 bases, leaving 5 bases of the junction unmatched. Germline values: CDR1 LNHDA, CDR2 SQIVND (reference sequence). The CDR3 spans 15 residues. The CDR3 DNA sequence: TGTGCCAGTAGTCCGACTAGCGGGAAAAAAGAGACCCAGTACTTC. Protein: CASSPTSGKKETQYF.

There are many counts of this clonotype. Since the library was made to target alpha chains, this beta chain is a stray read and its abundance is not meaningful. V is TRBV30 and J is TRBJ1-2, with 7 bases matching TRBD1. Germline V gene lookup returns CDR1 GTSNPN and CDR2 SVGIG (reference sequence). The CDR3 totals 14 residues. V lost 7 bases and J lost 4; bases outside the gene matches: 12. The CDR3 region is CALTGAKSIYGYTF. As DNA, the CDR3 is TGTGCCTTAACAGGGGCAAAAAGTATCTATGGCTACACCTTC.

This clonotype was observed at least ten times. As an off-target read in a library built for alpha chains, this beta chain has a frequency of little significance. The J gene is TRBJ2-1, the V gene TRBV2; 9 nucleotides line up with TRBD2. Germline CDR1 is SNHLY and CDR2 is FYNNEI. The CDR3 spans 13 residues. The V and J ends lost 8 bases and 5 bases, in that order; junction bases with no gene match: 4. CDR3 nucleotides: TGTGCCAGCGGAGGCGGGGGGGACAATGAGCAGTTCTTC. Its translation is CASGGGGDNEQFF.

This clonotype was found many times. Within a library made for alpha chains, this beta chain is off target, and its count is uninformative. The chain has TRBV7-2 and TRBJ1-1; 8 nucleotides agree with TRBD1. Germline assignment: CDR1 SGHTA and CDR2 FQGNSA. This CDR3 is 14 amino acids long. Trimming cost V 1 base and J 7 bases; bases outside gene matches: 5. The CDR3 reads CASSLGGDRIEAFF. CDR3 DNA sequence: TGTGCCAGCAGCTTAGGGGGGGACAGGATTGAAGCTTTCTTT. The variable domain in full, completed from reference TRBV7-2 and TRBJ1-1, reads GAGVSQSPSNKVTEKGKDVELRCDPISGHTALYWYRQSLGQGLEFLIYFQGNSAPDKSGLPSDRFSAERTGGSVSTLTIQRTQQEDSAVYLCASSLGGDRIEAFFGQGTRLTVV.

Many counts were recorded for this clonotype. This beta chain was picked up by a library intended for alpha chains and is off target, so its count carries little meaning. The rearrangement uses TRBV20-1 and TRBJ2-2, with D unresolved. CDR1 and CDR2 (germline): DFQATT, SNEGSKA (reference sequence). Trimming took 4 bases from V and 2 from J, leaving 11 bases between them. The CDR3 totals 14 residues. CDR3 protein: CSAKAFLNTGELFF. The CDR3 DNA reads as TGCAGTGCTAAGGCGTTCTTAAACACCGGGGAGCTGTTTTTT.

At least ten counts were recorded for this clonotype. As an off-target read in a library built for alpha chains, this beta chain has a frequency of little significance. V is TRBV20-1 and J is TRBJ2-1; 10 bases agree with TRBD2. The CDR3 sequence is 15 residues long. Unmatched junction bases numbered 7, after V lost 2 bases and J lost 6 bases. CDR1 DFQATT and CDR2 SNEGSKA come from the germline V gene (reference sequence). The CDR3 spells CSARPLAGVFNEQFF. DNA of the CDR3: TGCAGTGCTAGACCCCTAGCGGGAGTGTTCAATGAGCAGTTCTTC.

This clonotype was detected ten times or more. Within a library made for alpha chains, this beta chain is off target, and its count is uninformative. The chain has TRBV5-5 and TRBJ2-1; D uncertain. The CDR3 covers 16 residues. The V gene lost 0 bases and the J gene lost 0 bases, with 10 bases spanning the gap. The germline CDR1 and CDR2 sequences are SGHKS and YYEKEE (reference sequence). The CDR3 nucleotides are TGTGCCAGCAGCTTGGCCTTAATTTCCTCCTACAATGAGCAGTTCTTC. It yields the protein CASSLALISSYNEQFF.

As for this clonotype: Possible read error: a much larger clone is one base away. This beta chain is a stray read from a library made for alpha chains; its abundance is not meaningful. This chain links TRBV24-1 with TRBJ2-2; 8 nucleotides match TRBD1. The CDR3 is 13 residues long. From germline, CDR1 is KGHDR and CDR2 SFDVKD. The chain's CDR3 is CATGTGMSGELYF. CDR3 DNA sequence: TGTGCCACTGGGACAGGAATGTCCGGGGAGCTGTATTTT.